This T cell receptor beta chain is drawn from a study of Ad26.COV2.S vaccination and SARS-CoV-2 variants (dated by TCRdb to about 2021). At the level of the whole study: Donors in the vaccine arm were drawn from COV1001, a multicentre, randomized, double-blind, placebo-controlled phase I-IIa trial testing Ad26.COV2.S in healthy adults. TCRbeta repertoire sequencing served as the tool for gauging how specific and how broad the SARS-CoV-2-reactive T cell receptors were following Ad26.COV2.S vaccination. The TCR-sequenced set comprised roughly 30 samples: about 19 Ad26.COV2.S vaccine recipients, 5 placebo recipients and 8 SARS-CoV-2 convalescent individuals. Trial participants were randomized into five groups of five: low-dose or high-dose Ad26.COV2.S given once or twice, or placebo on both occasions. Ad26.COV2.S was administered intramuscularly at 5 x 10^10 or 1 x 10^11 viral particles, either as a single shot or as two shots given 56 days apart. Investigators did not know the trial group allocation while performing experiments and assessing outcomes. General findings and caveats noted by the study authors: Substantial breadth of spike-specific CD8+ and CD4+ T cell responses was reported after vaccination. Ad26.COV2.S recipients had higher spike-specific TCR breadth than placebo recipients (P = 0.0014). Vaccine and placebo recipients had comparable non-spike TCR breadth, which fits with the vaccine containing only spike. Comparing responses between vaccine doses or regimens was not something the study was powered to do. According to the authors, total T cell responses may have been underestimated by the TCR breadth and depth analyses.

The germline V gene (reference sequence) sets CDR1 to SGHNT and CDR2 to YYREEE. The CDR3, cysteine through phenylalanine, is 15 amino acids long. Of all the DNA, just the CDR3 is kept, 45 bases in frame from base 1. Relative to germline, V is 3 bases shorter and J is 4 bases shorter, with 11 bases between their ends. As to this clone: This clone's antigen is unknown. The sample holds no much larger clone one base away, and base qualities are not on file.

The treatment or condition label, read with the paper, signifies: 15 to 20 received Ad26.COV2.S at low or high dose, single or two shots; roughly five received placebo; per-sample allocation not given. For vaccine and placebo recipients, the sequenced repertoires came from samples collected on day 63 after the first injection. Cohort 1b enrolled around 24 adults aged 18-55 years at a single site in Boston, USA, between 29 July and 7 August 2020. Ad26.COV2.S was a replication-incompetent adenovirus type 26 vector that expressed a prefusion-stabilized SARS-CoV-2 spike protein derived from the original Wuhan strain. The immunoSEQ Assay was used to sequence TCRbeta CDR3 regions. After extraction, genomic DNA underwent amplification by bias-controlled multiplex PCR, followed by high-throughput sequencing. As for the authors' bioinformatics: To quantify the absolute abundance of every unique TCRbeta CDR3 region, sequences were collapsed and filtered. T cell fraction was estimated by normalizing TCRbeta template counts to usable DNA, with usable DNA measured through amplification of reference genes found in all nucleated cells. Repertoire TCRs were annotated as SARS-CoV-2-specific when V gene, CDR3 amino acid sequence and J gene were exactly matched to a known reactive TCR set. The reference SARS-CoV-2 TCR set was obtained from MIRA and was filtered for enrichment in COVID-19-positive ImmuneCODE repertoires, whereby public or cross-reactive TCRs were removed. Using the MIRA antigens, annotated TCRs were further analysed by specific ORF or by position within an ORF. Depth was the summed frequency of annotated unique rearrangements, while breadth was defined as annotated unique rearrangements over total unique productive rearrangements. Two-sided Wilcoxon rank-sum tests were applied when comparing TCR breadth between groups. This is the immuneACCESS table as TCRdb keeps it, with only in-frame sequences that have V and J called. A part of the clones is gone; compared with another copy, unresolved V genes explain less than half, and the rest is unexplained. The V and J calls and clone size were taken over from that table, and D and trimming were inferred from the DNA. This sample gives more than 300,000 clones in total; 70% to 90% of them show up just once. The ten largest clonotypes hold more than 1.5% of the sample.

Source: peripheral blood, taken in a trial of Ad26.COV2.S vaccine versus placebo. The clonotype comes from a person between 18 and 60 years old who received the Ad26.COV2.S COVID-19 vaccine or a placebo. The chain was built from TRBV5-4 and TRBJ2-6, with the identity of the D gene unclear. The CDR3 amino acid sequence is: CASSSGRTGANVLTF. In nucleotide form, the sequence is TGTGCCAGCAGCTCCGGGCGCACCGGGGCCAACGTCCTGACTTTC.